A single T cell receptor (beta chain) is shown here with its context. The clone's antigen remains unknown. Base qualities are missing; no much larger clone stands one base away. The sample originates from a study of blood T cell repertoires in COVID-19 (TCRdb year 2020). Describing the broader study: Samples covering the acute and convalescent phases of COVID-19 were provided by collaborators in the United States, Italy and Spain. Samples came from the ongoing ImmuneRACE study (first 160 participants) plus 1,254 subjects from 6 global collaborators. Nearly every sample came with metadata listing a de-identified subject ID, COVID-19 status, age in years and sex. Subjects who had been exposed to COVID-19, were actively infected with it, or had recovered from it provided the deeply sampled blood TCRbeta repertoires that made up the dataset. The repertoires were released in a freely available public database intended as a resource for research on the immune response to SARS-CoV-2. HLA class I and class II types, where available, came from metadata supplied by the sample provider rather than from assay-based typing. The material from the prospective study consisted of cDNA or gDNA derived from T cells, B-cell-depleted T cells, or PBMCs.

General study outcomes and caveats: Clinical and demographic metadata were provided uncurated, with the amount varying by source and participant.

Whole blood was collected in K2EDTA tubes by collaborating institutions according to the institutions' own protocols. Collaborator samples were shipped for TCRbeta analysis as frozen whole blood, isolated PBMCs, or DNA extracted from either sample type. TCRbeta CDR3 regions were amplified from genomic DNA using the immunoSEQ Assay, a bias-controlled multiplex PCR. Per the source publication's procedure: The number of nucleated cells in each sample was estimated by amplification of reference gene primers within the assay. To quantify the absolute abundance of each unique TCRbeta CDR3 rearrangement, sequence reads were collapsed and filtered. For each sample, productive Simpson clonality was calculated as the square root of Simpson's diversity index across productive rearrangements. Drawn from immuneACCESS, this table holds only the in-frame rearrangements with V and J called that TCRdb kept. Clones are partly lost; checked studies trace under half to an unresolved V gene and leave the rest unexplained. D and trimming come from the DNA, and the V and J calls and clone size come from that table. The sample table holds 80,000 to 100,000 clones, of which around four fifths were seen once. The biggest ten clones account for around 15% of the sample.

In the germline V gene, CDR1 corresponds to SGHTA and CDR2 to FQGNSA. The CDR3 contains 16 residues, cysteine and phenylalanine counted. Only the CDR3 portion is preserved as DNA: 48 bases, with reading frame beginning at the first base. Trimming removed 1 base from V and 5 bases from J, leaving 15 bases between the germline ends. Sequenced: peripheral blood. This chain joins TRBV7-2 to TRBJ2-1; TRBD2 is possibly the D segment (6 matching bases). The clonotype originates from a human donor in a cohort sampled during active COVID-19. The CDR3 protein: CASSLVVGLTDNEQFF. The nucleotide sequence is TGTGCCAGCAGCTTAGTCGTAGGACTAACTGACAATGAGCAGTTCTTC.